The 27 T cell receptor beta chains in this list originate from one sample, sequenced in a study of control samples from healthy donors and cancer patients. The repertoire was sequenced with immunoSEQ multiplex PCR; TCRdb's copy has only in-frame clones and lacks some. The sample gives 50,000 to 55,000 clones, over 85% of which show up once; 2% to 3% is in the top ten. The sequencing sample was made of blood. The origin of the receptors is a man under 40 in good health.

The gene calls are TRBV19 and TRBJ1-5, with a tentative D call TRBD1 (5 bases). From germline, CDR1 is LNHDA and CDR2 SQIVND (reference sequence). The CDR3 contains 15 residues. With 1 base removed from V and 9 bases from J, the gap between germline ends came to 16 bases. The CDR3 nucleotides are TGTGCCAGTAGTATAGCACCGGACAAGTTGTGGCCCCAGCATTTT. It specifies CASSIAPDKLWPQHF. The full variable domain, its missing parts supplied by reference TRBV19 and TRBJ1-5, is DGGITQSPKYLFRKEGQNVTLSCEQNLNHDAMYWYRQDPGQGLRLIYYSQIVNDFQKGDIAEGYSVSREKKESFPLTVTSAQKNPTAFYLCASSIAPDKLWPQHFGDGTRLSIL.

V gene TRBV5-5 combines with J gene TRBJ2-7; TRBD2 agrees at 10 bases. The germline CDR1 and CDR2 sequences are SGHKS and YYEKEE (reference sequence). The CDR3 has 16 residues. Losses at the gene ends were 0 bases for V and 1 base for J; bases not matched to a gene: 4. CDR3 sequence reads: CASSLATSGYSYEQYF. The CDR3 DNA reads as TGTGCCAGCAGCTTGGCGACTAGCGGGTATTCCTACGAGCAGTACTTC. The variable domain in full, completed from reference TRBV5-5 and TRBJ2-7, reads DAGVTQSPTHLIKTRGQQVTLRCSPISGHKSVSWYQQVLGQGPQFIFQYYEKEERGRGNFPDRFSARQFPNYSSELNVNALLLGDSALYLCASSLATSGYSYEQYFGPGTRLTVT.

The rearrangement joins TRBV28 to TRBJ2-7; a possible D gene is TRBD2 (6 bases). Trimming removed 5 bases from V and 2 bases from J, with 16 bases in between. The CDR3 is 15 amino acids. CDR1 is MDHEN and CDR2 is SYDVKM in the germline V gene. The CDR3 DNA follows: TGTGCCAGCAGTCCCCTTAGGCTAGCGCCCTACGAGCAGTACTTC. This encodes CASSPLRLAPYEQYF.

The V and J genes are TRBV7-9 and TRBJ2-1; 13 bases align to TRBD2. This CDR3 contains 17 residues. CDR1 and CDR2 from the germline V gene are SEHNR and FQNEAQ (reference sequence). The J segment lost 4 bases and the V segment lost 5 bases, leaving 8 bases of the junction unmatched. The CDR3 is CASSIPGLAGIYNEQFF. In nucleotides, the CDR3 is TGTGCCAGCAGCATACCGGGACTAGCGGGAATTTACAATGAGCAGTTCTTC.

V and J are TRBV3-1 (or the pseudogene TRBV3-2) and TRBJ1-1, with 10 positions matching TRBD1. The CDR3 spans 14 residues. The V and J ends lost 1 base and 4 bases, in that order; junction bases with no gene match: 0. Germline values: CDR1 LGHDT, CDR2 YNNKEL (reference sequence). CDR3 DNA sequence: TGTGCCAGCAGCCAAGGACAGGGGGCCACTGAAGCTTTCTTT. Protein product: CASSQGQGATEAFF.

V and J are TRBV21-1 and TRBJ1-1. TRBV21-1 is a documented pseudogene. The CDR3 loop spans 16 amino acids. CDR3: CASSKAPGGGADEAFF. Here the CDR3 DNA reads TGTGCCAGCAGCAAAGCCCCGGGTGGCGGGGCCGACGAAGCTTTCTTT.

On this clone: The same CDR3 is also encoded by other DNA sequences in this sample. The gene calls are TRBV28 and TRBJ2-3; maybe TRBD2 (5 bases). The CDR3 spans 14 residues. Germline V CDR1 and CDR2: MDHEN, SYDVKM. Deletions cut 5 bases from V and 0 bases from J, with 9 bases between. The CDR3 DNA follows: TGTGCCAGCAGTCGGTCGGGGAGCACAGATACGCAGTATTTT. Protein: CASSRSGSTDTQYF. The complete variable domain, with remaining parts taken from reference TRBV28 and TRBJ2-3, reads DVKVTQSSRYLVKRTGEKVFLECVQDMDHENMFWYRQDPGLGLRLIYFSYDVKMKEKGDIPEGYSVSREKKERFSLILESASTNQTSMYLCASSRSGSTDTQYFGPGTRLTVL.

This chain uses TRBV18 with TRBJ1-4; TRBD1 agrees at 10 bases. In germline, CDR1 is KGHSH, CDR2 LQKENI. This CDR3 is 15 amino acids long. V lost 2 bases, J lost 6 bases, and 3 bases stayed unmatched. The CDR3 coding sequence is TGTGCCAGCTCACCAAGACAGGGGGCTGATGAAAAACTGTTTTTT. Translated: CASSPRQGADEKLFF.

The CDR3 spells CASSYPTDSTEAFF. The CDR3 bases are TGTGCCAGCAGTTACCCGACAGATTCGACTGAAGCTTTCTTT. V and J are TRBV6-2 or TRBV6-3 and TRBJ1-1; possibly TRBD1 for D (5 bases). Germline values: CDR1 MNHEY, CDR2 SVGEGT. V shed 2 bases and J shed 5 bases, with 12 bases lying between them. The CDR3 loop spans 14 amino acids.

The genes are TRBV7-6 and TRBJ1-1; TRBD1 aligns across 8 bases. Germline trimming cut 0 bases from V and 6 bases from J; bases unmatched to any gene: 3. Germline V gene data show CDR1 as SGHVS and CDR2 as FNYEAQ. This CDR3 is built from 14 residues. Here the CDR3 reads CASSLAGTGSEAFF. CDR3 in DNA: TGTGCCAGCAGCTTAGCGGGGACAGGCTCTGAAGCTTTCTTT.

The chain carries TRBV2 and TRBJ2-7, with D uncertain. CDR3 size: 13 residues. The germline V and J ends were trimmed by 2 bases and 0 bases, with 5 bases remaining between them. Germline V gene data show CDR1 as SNHLY and CDR2 as FYNNEI. For the CDR3, the DNA is TGTGCCAGCAGTGAACCAGGCTCCTACGAGCAGTACTTC. This translates into CASSEPGSYEQYF.

The V gene is TRBV7-8, the J gene TRBJ2-7; tentatively, D is TRBD1 (6 bases). The CDR3 is made up of 17 amino acids. V dropped 4 bases and J dropped 0 bases, with 19 bases sitting between them. Germline-derived CDR1 and CDR2 are SGHVS and FQNEAQ. CDR3 sequence: CASSSKLPGHPSYEQYF. Written as DNA, the CDR3 is TGTGCCAGCAGCTCTAAACTACCGGGACACCCCTCCTACGAGCAGTACTTC.

V gene TRBV4-3 combines with J gene TRBJ2-5; the match to TRBD1 covers 8 bases. This CDR3 is 15 amino acids long. The trim removed 3 bases at V and 2 bases at J, leaving 5 bases unmatched. Germline V lookup: CDR1 LGHNA, CDR2 YSLEER. The DNA for the CDR3 is TGCGCCAGCAGCCAGGTCGGGACAGGTCAAGAGACCCAGTACTTC. Its protein is CASSQVGTGQETQYF.

The rearrangement uses TRBV2 and TRBJ1-5; the D is unclear. The CDR3 is 12 amino acids. Germline V lookup: CDR1 SNHLY, CDR2 FYNNEI. V shed 0 bases and J shed 7 bases, with 4 bases lying between them. CDR3 protein: CASSEAPQPQHF. In DNA form, the CDR3 reads TGTGCCAGCAGTGAAGCGCCGCAGCCCCAGCATTTT.

The gene calls are TRBV15 and TRBJ2-5, with D perhaps matching TRBD2 (5 bases). Trimming shortened V by 1 base and J by 1 base, and 13 bases separated the two germline ends. The V gene's germline CDR1 is LNHNV and CDR2 YYDKDF (reference sequence). The CDR3 spans 16 residues. CDR3 in amino acids: CATSRAPGRRQETQYF. The CDR3 coding sequence is TGTGCCACCAGCAGAGCCCCGGGGAGACGCCAAGAGACCCAGTACTTC.

The chain combines TRBV6-5 with TRBJ2-7; possibly TRBD1 for D (6 bases). V was clipped by 7 bases and J by 5 bases, with 21 bases between them. The CDR3 length is 15 residues. Germline V gene sequence: CDR1 MNHEY, CDR2 SVGAGI. This CDR3 reads CASTPPGQGIDEQYF. CDR3 bases: TGTGCCAGCACCCCCCCCGGGCAGGGGATCGACGAGCAGTACTTC.

The V gene is TRBV14, the J gene TRBJ2-5, with no clear D. The CDR3 extends over 15 amino acids. Trimming left V 0 bases short and J 5 bases short, with 13 bases between. Germline CDR1 is SGHDN and CDR2 is FVKESK. The CDR3 protein is CASSQDYKGQETQYF. CDR3 coding DNA: TGTGCCAGCAGCCAAGATTACAAGGGCCAGGAGACCCAGTACTTC.

This chain joins TRBV2 and TRBJ1-1; D unclear. The CDR3 covers 13 residues. Germline CDR1 reads SNHLY; CDR2 reads FYNNEI. With 5 bases removed from V and 1 base from J, the gap between germline ends came to 8 bases. Written as DNA, the CDR3 is TGTGCCAGCAGTCTTGACCGGAACACTGAAGCTTTCTTT. It is translated as CASSLDRNTEAFF.

The chain has TRBV5-1 and TRBJ1-1; D remains ambiguous. The germline V and J ends were trimmed by 1 base and 7 bases, with 11 bases remaining between them. The germline V gene encodes CDR1 SGHRS and CDR2 YFSETQ. CDR3 size: 13 residues. The chain's CDR3 is CASSLSSGVEAFF. The CDR3 DNA follows: TGCGCCAGCAGCTTGTCCAGTGGAGTTGAAGCTTTCTTT.

The V call is TRBV6-2 or TRBV6-3, the J call TRBJ2-3; D call uncertain. From germline, CDR1 is MNHEY and CDR2 SVGEGT. This CDR3 contains 15 residues. V was trimmed by 7 bases and J by 2 bases, leaving 16 bases between them. Here the CDR3 reads CASTPGRFFTDTQYF. The DNA for the CDR3 is TGTGCCAGCACCCCCGGGCGGTTCTTCACAGATACGCAGTATTTT.

This chain links TRBV5-5 with TRBJ1-1, with no clear D. Germline CDR1 reads SGHKS; CDR2 reads YYEKEE (reference sequence). V was clipped by 4 bases and J by 2 bases, with 12 bases between them. The CDR3 sequence is 14 residues long. The CDR3 DNA follows: TGTGCCAGCAGCATACTTCAGATAAACACTGAAGCTTTCTTT. This sequence encodes CASSILQINTEAFF.

V is TRBV3-1 (or the pseudogene TRBV3-2) and J is TRBJ1-6, with unresolved D. Trimming removed 3 bases from V and 9 bases from J, with 9 bases in between. Germline V lookup: CDR1 LGHDT, CDR2 YNNKEL (reference sequence). This CDR3 comprises 13 residues. CDR3 protein: CASSQAGFSPLHF. The DNA for the CDR3 is TGTGCCAGCAGCCAGGCAGGATTTTCACCCCTCCACTTT.

V is TRBV11-2 and J is TRBJ2-2; D possibly matches TRBD1 or TRBD2 (5 bases each). The CDR3 length is 13 residues. Germline lookup yields CDR1 SGHAT and CDR2 FQNNGV. V lost 6 bases and J lost 7, with 12 bases in between. CDR3 nucleotide sequence: TGTGCCAGCAGTGCTCGGGACGGCGGGGAGCTGTTTTTT. This sequence encodes CASSARDGGELFF.

The chain uses TRBV4-1 and TRBJ2-1, with TRBD2 as a possible D gene (5 bases). Trimming cost V 0 bases and J 5 bases, with 8 bases left between them. Germline CDR1 and CDR2: MGHRA and YSYEKL. The CDR3 consists of 14 residues. The CDR3 reads CASSQDIGDNEQFF. The CDR3 DNA is TGCGCCAGCAGCCAAGATATCGGGGACAATGAGCAGTTCTTC.

V gene TRBV5-6 combines with J gene TRBJ2-1; D unresolved. The germline CDR1 and CDR2 sequences are SGHDT and YYEEEE. Deletions cut 2 bases from V and 6 bases from J, with 6 bases between. CDR3 length: 12 residues. The CDR3 region has the DNA TGTGCCAGCAGCTTACGGCTCAATGAGCAGTTCTTC. Its protein product is CASSLRLNEQFF.

The chain links TRBV6-5 to TRBJ1-6, with D perhaps matching TRBD1 (6 bases). The germline V gene encodes CDR1 MNHEY and CDR2 SVGAGI. V gave up 0 bases and J gave up 8 bases, with 14 bases separating them. This CDR3 is 16 amino acids long. This chain's CDR3 is CASSYSAGAGDSPLHF. Written as DNA, the CDR3 is TGTGCCAGCAGTTACTCCGCGGGGGCCGGGGATTCACCCCTCCACTTT.

The CDR3 DNA reads as TGTGCCAGCAGTTCCGGGACAGGGGACTCTGGAAACACCATATATTTT. Translated: CASSSGTGDSGNTIYF. This chain links TRBV6-5 with TRBJ1-3; 10 bases are shared with TRBD1. This CDR3 has 16 residues. The V segment lost 4 bases and the J segment 0 bases; nucleotides outside the gene matches: 3. Germline loops: CDR1 MNHEY, CDR2 SVGAGI.